The text below deals with one T cell receptor (beta chain). The antigen is not known. Amplification used 60 Vbeta primers and 13 Jbeta primers. The table came from immunoSEQ multiplex PCR; TCRdb's copy has only in-frame clones and leaves some out. This table has 120,000 or so clones, 70% to 80% appearing once. The data were taken from a study of cytomegalovirus exposure and HLA in healthy donors. Overall study context: Tens of millions of unique TCR sequences came from HLA-typed donors in an early release. General observations from the study: Accurate HLA-A and HLA-B prediction from TCR beta sequences was reported for most subjects. Serostatus for CMV was the only available immune exposure information.

The V end was cut by 4 bases, the J end by 4 bases, with 8 bases between. The CDR3 is 13 amino acids. CDR1 and CDR2 (germline): MNHEY, SVGAGI. Sequencing was carried out using PBMCs. This receptor was obtained from a man aged 25 to 40 in good health and CMV-seronegative. The rearrangement links TRBV6-5 to TRBJ1-5; D remains unclear. This chain's CDR3 is CASSLQANQPQHF. DNA of the CDR3: TGTGCCAGCAGTTTGCAGGCGAATCAGCCCCAGCATTTT.